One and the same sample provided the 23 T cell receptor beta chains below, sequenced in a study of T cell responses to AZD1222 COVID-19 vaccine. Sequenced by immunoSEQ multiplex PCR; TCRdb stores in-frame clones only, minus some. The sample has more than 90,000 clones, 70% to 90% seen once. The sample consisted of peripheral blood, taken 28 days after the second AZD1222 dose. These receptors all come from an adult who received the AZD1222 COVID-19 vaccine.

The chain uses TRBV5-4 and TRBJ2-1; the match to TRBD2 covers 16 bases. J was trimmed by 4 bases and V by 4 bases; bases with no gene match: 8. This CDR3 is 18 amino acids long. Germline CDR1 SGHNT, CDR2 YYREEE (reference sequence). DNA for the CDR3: TGTGCCAGCAGCGTCGGGACTAGCGGGGGGGCGGCATACAATGAGCAGTTCTTC. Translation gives CASSVGTSGGAAYNEQFF.

CDR3 nucleotides: TGTGCCCTCAAACAGCGAAGCGGACTAGTACAAGTGTACGAGCAGTACTTC. The encoded protein is CALKQRSGLVQVYEQYF. The chain uses TRBV19 and TRBJ2-7; 7 positions agree with TRBD2. J gave up 4 bases and V 11 bases, and 23 bases lay outside the gene matches. Germline V gives CDR1 LNHDA, CDR2 SQIVND (reference sequence). The CDR3 length is 17 residues.

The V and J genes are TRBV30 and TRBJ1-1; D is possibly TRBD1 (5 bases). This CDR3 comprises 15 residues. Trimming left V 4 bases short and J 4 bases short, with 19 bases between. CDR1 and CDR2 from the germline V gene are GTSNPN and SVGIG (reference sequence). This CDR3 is CAWKLGGAASTEAFF. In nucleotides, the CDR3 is TGTGCCTGGAAATTGGGAGGGGCCGCGTCCACTGAAGCTTTCTTT.

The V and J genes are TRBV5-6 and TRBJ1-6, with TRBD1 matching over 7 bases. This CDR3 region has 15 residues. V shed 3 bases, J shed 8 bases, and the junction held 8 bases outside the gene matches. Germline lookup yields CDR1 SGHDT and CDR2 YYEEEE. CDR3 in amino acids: CASSYQGGTHSPLHF. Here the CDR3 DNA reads TGTGCCAGCAGCTACCAGGGGGGTACCCATTCACCCCTCCACTTT.

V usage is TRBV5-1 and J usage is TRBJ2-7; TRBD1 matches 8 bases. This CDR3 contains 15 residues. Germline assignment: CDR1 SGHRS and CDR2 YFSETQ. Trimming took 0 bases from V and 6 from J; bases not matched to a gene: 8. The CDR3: CASSLVVTGDGEQYF. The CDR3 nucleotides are TGCGCCAGCAGCTTGGTGGTGACAGGGGACGGCGAGCAGTACTTC.

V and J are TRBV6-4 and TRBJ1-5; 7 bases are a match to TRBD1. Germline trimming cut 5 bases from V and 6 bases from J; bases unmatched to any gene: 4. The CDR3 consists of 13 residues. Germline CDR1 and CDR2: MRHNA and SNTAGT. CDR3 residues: CASSSGGGQPQHF. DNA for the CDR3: TGTGCCAGCAGTTCAGGGGGTGGTCAGCCCCAGCATTTT.

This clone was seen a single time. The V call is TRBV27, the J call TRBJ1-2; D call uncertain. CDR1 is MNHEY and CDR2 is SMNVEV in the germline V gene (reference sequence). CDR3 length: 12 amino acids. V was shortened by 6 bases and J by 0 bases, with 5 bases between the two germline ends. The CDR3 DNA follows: TGTGCCAGCAGGAGGGCTAACTATGGCTACACCTTC. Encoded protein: CASRRANYGYTF.

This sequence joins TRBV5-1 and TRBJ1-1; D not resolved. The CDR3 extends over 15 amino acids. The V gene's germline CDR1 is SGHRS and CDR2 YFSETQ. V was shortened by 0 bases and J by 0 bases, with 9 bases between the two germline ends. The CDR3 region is CASSLGVRMNTEAFF. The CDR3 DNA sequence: TGCGCCAGCAGCTTGGGAGTCAGGATGAACACTGAAGCTTTCTTT. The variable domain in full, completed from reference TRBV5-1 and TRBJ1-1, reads KAGVTQTPRYLIKTRGQQVTLSCSPISGHRSVSWYQQTPGQGLQFLFEYFSETQRNKGNFPGRFSGRQFSNSRSEMNVSTLELGDSALYLCASSLGVRMNTEAFFGQGTRLTVV.

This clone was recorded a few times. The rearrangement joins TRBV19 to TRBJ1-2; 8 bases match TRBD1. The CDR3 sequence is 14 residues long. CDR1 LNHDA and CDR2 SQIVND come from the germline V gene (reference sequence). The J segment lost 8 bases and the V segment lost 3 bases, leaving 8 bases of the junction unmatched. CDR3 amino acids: CASSIEDRVGGYTF. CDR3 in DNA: TGTGCCAGTAGTATCGAGGACAGGGTGGGCGGCTACACCTTC.

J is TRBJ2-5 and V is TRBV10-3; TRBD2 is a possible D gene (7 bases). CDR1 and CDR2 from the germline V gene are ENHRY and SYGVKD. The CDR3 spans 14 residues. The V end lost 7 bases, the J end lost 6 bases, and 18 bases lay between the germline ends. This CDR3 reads CAIKGGEGFQTQYF. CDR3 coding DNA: TGTGCCATCAAGGGGGGGGAGGGCTTTCAGACCCAGTACTTC.

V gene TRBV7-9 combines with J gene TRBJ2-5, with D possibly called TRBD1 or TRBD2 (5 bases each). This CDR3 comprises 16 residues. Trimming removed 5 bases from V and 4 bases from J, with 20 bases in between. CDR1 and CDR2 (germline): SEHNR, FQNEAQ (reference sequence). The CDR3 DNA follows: TGTGCCAGCAGCCCATTCCGGGACCCCCCCGTAGAGACCCAGTACTTC. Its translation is CASSPFRDPPVETQYF.

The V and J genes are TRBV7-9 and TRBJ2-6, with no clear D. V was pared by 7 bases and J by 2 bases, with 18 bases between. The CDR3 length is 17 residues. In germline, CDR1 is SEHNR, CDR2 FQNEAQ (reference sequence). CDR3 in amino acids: CASTKADPGAGANVLTF. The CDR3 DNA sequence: TGTGCCAGCACCAAAGCAGACCCTGGGGCTGGGGCCAACGTCCTGACTTTC.

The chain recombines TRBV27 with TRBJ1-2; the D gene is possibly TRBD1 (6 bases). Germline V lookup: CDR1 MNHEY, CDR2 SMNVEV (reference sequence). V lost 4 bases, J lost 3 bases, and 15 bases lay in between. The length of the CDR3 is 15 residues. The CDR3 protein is CASSSVAGADYGYTF. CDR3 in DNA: TGTGCCAGCAGTTCAGTGGCAGGGGCGGACTATGGCTACACCTTC.

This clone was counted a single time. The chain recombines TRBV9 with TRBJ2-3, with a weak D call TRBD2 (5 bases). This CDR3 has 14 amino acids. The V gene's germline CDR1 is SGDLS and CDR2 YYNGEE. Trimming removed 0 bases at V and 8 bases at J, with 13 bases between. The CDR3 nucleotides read TGTGCCAGCAGCGTAGTCCCGGGGTCAGTTACGCAGTATTTT. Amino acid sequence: CASSVVPGSVTQYF.

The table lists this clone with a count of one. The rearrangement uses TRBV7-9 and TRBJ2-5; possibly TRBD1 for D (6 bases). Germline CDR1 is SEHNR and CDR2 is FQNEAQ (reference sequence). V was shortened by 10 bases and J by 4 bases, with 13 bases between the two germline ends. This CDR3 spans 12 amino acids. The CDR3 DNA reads TGTGCCACCTATACAGGGCCAGAGACCCAGTACTTC. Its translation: CATYTGPETQYF.

The CDR3 nucleotides read TGTGCCAGCAGCCTGGGGTTCAGCCTAAGCTCCTACGAGCAGTACTTC. It yields the protein CASSLGFSLSSYEQYF. The V and J genes are TRBV28 and TRBJ2-7; D is undetermined. With 6 bases removed from V and 0 bases from J, the gap between germline ends came to 18 bases. Germline values: CDR1 MDHEN, CDR2 SYDVKM. The CDR3 consists of 16 residues.

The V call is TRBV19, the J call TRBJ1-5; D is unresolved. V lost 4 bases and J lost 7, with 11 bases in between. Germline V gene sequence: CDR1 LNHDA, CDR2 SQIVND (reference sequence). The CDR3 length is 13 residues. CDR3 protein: CASSKTIDQPQHF. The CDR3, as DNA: TGTGCCAGTAGTAAGACCATCGACCAGCCCCAGCATTTT.

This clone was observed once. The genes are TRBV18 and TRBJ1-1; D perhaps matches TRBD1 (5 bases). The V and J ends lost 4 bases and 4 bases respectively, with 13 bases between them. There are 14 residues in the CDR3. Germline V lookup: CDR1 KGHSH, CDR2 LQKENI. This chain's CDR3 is CASSRREGATEAFF. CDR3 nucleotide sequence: TGTGCCAGCTCACGCAGGGAAGGGGCCACTGAAGCTTTCTTT. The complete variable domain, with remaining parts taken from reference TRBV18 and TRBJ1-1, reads NAGVMQNPRHLVRRRGQEARLRCSPMKGHSHVYWYRQLPEEGLKFMVYLQKENIIDESGMPKERFSAEFPKEGPSILRIQQVVRGDSAAYFCASSRREGATEAFFGQGTRLTVV.

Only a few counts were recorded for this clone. The DNA for the CDR3 is TGTGCCAGCAGTGAGGCAGCTTATACTGAAGCTTTCTTT. It specifies CASSEAAYTEAFF. The chain employs TRBV2 and TRBJ1-1; no reliable D call. Between the trimmed V and J ends, which lost 3 bases and 5 bases, there was a span of 10 bases. This CDR3 is built from 13 residues. The germline CDR1 and CDR2 sequences are SNHLY and FYNNEI.

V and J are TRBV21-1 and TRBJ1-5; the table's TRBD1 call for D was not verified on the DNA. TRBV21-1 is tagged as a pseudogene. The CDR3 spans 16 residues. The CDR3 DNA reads TGTGCCAGCAGCCCCCGGGACAGGGAGTTGGATCAGCCCCAGCATTTT. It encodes CASSPRDRELDQPQHF.

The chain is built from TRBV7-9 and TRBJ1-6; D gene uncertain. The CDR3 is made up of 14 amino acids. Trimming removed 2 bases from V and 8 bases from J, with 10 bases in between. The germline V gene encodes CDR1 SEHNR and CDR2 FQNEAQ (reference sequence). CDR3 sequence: CASSLSAFDSPLHF. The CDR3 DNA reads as TGTGCCAGCAGCTTATCGGCCTTTGATTCACCCCTCCACTTT.

In DNA form, the CDR3 reads TGTGCCAGTAGTACGTACTCAGGGGGCGCTGGGACCCATGAGGCTTTCTTT. The encoded protein is CASSTYSGGAGTHEAFF. This chain connects TRBV19 to TRBJ1-1, with 8 bases that match TRBD1. The CDR3 extends over 17 amino acids. CDR1 LNHDA and CDR2 SQIVND come from the germline V gene (reference sequence). V lost 4 bases and J lost 11; bases outside the gene matches: 21.

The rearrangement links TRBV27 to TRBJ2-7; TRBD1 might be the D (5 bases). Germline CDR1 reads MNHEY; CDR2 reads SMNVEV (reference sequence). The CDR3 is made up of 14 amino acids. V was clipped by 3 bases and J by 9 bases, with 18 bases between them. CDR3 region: CASSLTVSPIGQYF. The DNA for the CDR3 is TGTGCCAGCAGTTTGACAGTCTCCCCCATCGGGCAGTACTTC.